This T cell receptor (beta chain) was found in a study of blood T cell repertoires in COVID-19. On the study more broadly: Sources were T cells, B-cell-depleted T cells, or PBMCs; the material itself was cDNA or gDNA.

The protocol was immunoSEQ multiplex PCR, while the TCRdb copy is restricted to in-frame clones and leaves out a portion. Among some 200,000 clones, approximately 87% were seen once, and the ten largest hold roughly an eighth. This CDR3 comprises 12 residues. Between the trimmed V and J ends, which lost 7 bases and 5 bases, there was a span of 12 bases. Germline V lookup: CDR1 SGHTA, CDR2 FQGNSA. This clonotype was sampled from a woman aged 70-85 years with COVID-19, enrolled during active disease. J is TRBJ2-7 and V is TRBV7-2; tentatively, D is TRBD2 (5 bases). The sample taken for sequencing was peripheral blood. The CDR3, as DNA: TGTGCCAGCACCCTTACTAGAAACGAGCAGTACTTC. This translates into CASTLTRNEQYF.